This TCR beta chain was profiled in a study of T cells after posttransplantation cyclophosphamide. The study, taken as a whole, reports: After PTCy, TRB diversity resembled that of CNI/methotrexate controls.

Produced via immunoSEQ multiplex PCR; TCRdb's table is partial and in-frame only. This table holds approximately 17,000 clones, over 60% found once. Concerning this clone: Its antigen remains unidentified.

Busulfan-fludarabine conditioning, marrow transplant, and cyclophosphamide on days +3 and +4 were administered. This CDR3 contains 15 residues. V was cut by 4 bases and J by 5 bases, with 19 bases left in between. Germline assignment: CDR1 SGDLS and CDR2 YYNGEE. Material: CD8+ T cells sorted from PBMCs, obtained approximately 2,000 days after a stem cell transplant with posttransplant cyclophosphamide. The chain links TRBV9 to TRBJ2-7, with D possibly matching TRBD1 (6 bases). The origin of this receptor is a female patient in her thirties or forties who received an allogeneic stem cell transplant from a related donor, was CMV-positive, and had no GVHD. Some T cells may be supplied by the graft donor. Written as DNA, the CDR3 is TGTGCCAGCAGCAAGCGACAGGCATTCGACGACGAGCAGTACTTC. As protein: CASSKRQAFDDEQYF. The variable domain in full, completed from reference TRBV9 and TRBJ2-7, reads DSGVTQTPKHLITATGQRVTLRCSPRSGDLSVYWYQQSLDQGLQFLIQYYNGEERAKGNILERFSAQQFPDLHSELNLSSLELGDSALYFCASSKRQAFDDEQYFGPGTRLTVT.